This T cell receptor beta chain emerged from a study of shared clonotypes between healthy human individuals (dated by TCRdb to the early 2020s). Background on the whole study: Two women and three men aged 18 to 49 years were included in the cohort. For each donor, three plates each were used for CD4 naive and CD4 memory, two plates were used for CD8 naive, and one plate was used for CD8 memory. To estimate repertoire size and how much clonotype sharing occurs between individuals, the study deeply sequenced the blood TCR repertoires of several healthy adults. To increase sequencing depth and limit assay-specific biases, TCR repertoire library preparation and sequencing were carried out by different laboratories using diverse techniques. Between about 0.9 and 9 billion PBMCs per donor were obtained by leukapheresis. Results the study describes overall, beyond this receptor: Roughly 5.2% of naive CD4, 3.5% of naive CD8, roughly 2.4% of memory CD4, and 0.35% to 0.4% of memory CD8 clonotypes were shared across a few donors. Because the study included a small number of donors, the genetic and exposure-history diversity represented was limited. Higher generation probabilities were observed for clonotypes shared by all four sorted-subset donors than for non-shared clonotypes. Naive subsets generally had larger estimated clonotype richness than memory subsets did. Only blood was sampled, and tissue TCR repertoires likely differ from those in blood. Based on pairwise subsampling, the degree of clonotype sharing among donors was expected to be affected by sequencing depth. Incomplete sequencing was indicated by rarefaction of sorted-subset datasets, despite the large sequencing depth.

The donors were healthy, HIV-negative adults with no recently reported acute infections or vaccinations. Every donor was a Caucasian adult residing in Nashville, Tennessee, USA. CD4+ T cells were enriched by magnetic negative selection, after which naive cells were positively selected on CD45RA and the negative fraction was taken as the memory subset. Blood was obtained by leukapheresis, after which PBMCs were separated by Ficoll-Histopaque density gradient centrifugation and cryopreserved in liquid nitrogen vapor phase. Purity and quantity of every magnetically sorted T cell population were checked by analytical flow cytometry. Genomic DNA was isolated from each sorted fraction and quantified by UV absorbance on a Nanodrop 2000c. From a lookup of the germline V gene, CDR1 and CDR2 are MNHNS and SASEGT. Inclusive of the bounding cysteine and phenylalanine, the CDR3 is 13 residues long. The DNA shown is the 39-base CDR3, in frame from base 1. Between the V and J ends, shortened by 6 bases and 5 bases respectively, the junction contains 13 bases.

In the case of this clone: No antigen is known for it. Base-call qualities are not available, and no considerably larger clone is one nucleotide away.

Using the deep immunoSEQ assay, TCR CDR3 regions were amplified from genomic DNA by multiplex PCR. Extracted genomic DNA from each cell subset was spread evenly across all wells of several immunoSEQ 96-well plates, with each plate serving as a replicate. For sorted subsets, 200 ng of genomic DNA, equivalent to tens of thousands of T cell genomes, went into each replicate PCR. The purified libraries were quantified using a Qubit 3.0 fluorometer, sized with a Bioanalyzer 2100, and then quantified again using the KAPA Library Quantification kit. Each immunoSEQ 96-well plate was sequenced on its own single-read 150-cycle Illumina NextSeq 550 flow cell. The paper's processing steps were these. Because the immunoSEQ output held only junctional sequences and lacked quality scores, the filtering could not match the filtering applied to full-length reads. To assign V/J genes and CDR3, sequences were annotated using PyIR, a Python wrapper for IgBLAST v1.9, with IMGT germline references. Reads were removed for weak V/J assignments (E-value above 1e-6), missing CDR3, stop codons, out-of-frame junctions, or ambiguous translated residues. V3J clonotypes were defined by identical inferred V gene, J gene, and CDR3 amino acid sequence. Percentage overlap between repertoires was calculated by dividing the number of shared unique clonotypes by the size of the smaller repertoire. Repertoire richness was assessed with RTK rarefaction, the Chao1 estimator, and Recon v2.1 estimates of unobserved clonotypes. Generation probabilities for all TCRbeta clonotypes obtained by the gDNA method from four donors were computed using OLGA. TCRdb stores this immuneACCESS table with in-frame sequences only. Part of the clones is absent; in the studies checked, under half of the shortfall reflects unresolved V genes, and no reason is known for the rest. Clone size and the V and J calls come from that table; the DNA yielded D and trimming. The sample table holds over 2 million clones, of which around 90% were seen once. 0.37% of the sample lies in the top ten.

The V and J genes are TRBV6-1 and TRBJ2-5, with the D assignment possibly TRBD1 or TRBD2, given 5 matching bases for each. Sequencing used naive CD4+ T cells from PBMCs. The sample's cell subset or site label is to be understood as: CD45RA+ positively selected. This receptor was obtained from a man aged 18 to 35 in good health. Some clones in this sample may be carry-over from other donors' samples. The encoded CDR3 is CASRAGTWETQYF. The sequenced DNA is TGTGCCAGCAGGGCTGGGACGTGGGAGACCCAGTACTTC.